This T cell receptor (beta chain) was sequenced for a study of CD8 T cells in Susac syndrome. Random hexamers were used to reverse transcribe an amount of roughly 0.45 to 1 ug RNA. TCRdb re-analysed the immunoSEQ multiplex PCR reads in MiXCR, keeping a single row per CDR3 protein. The sample yields 70,000 to 75,000 distinct CDR3 sequences, around 93% seen once. The V and J ends lost 3 bases and 0 bases respectively, with 6 bases between them. The germline gives CDR1 MGHDK, CDR2 SYGVNS. The CDR3 covers 15 residues. Material for sequencing was CD4+ T cells from PBMCs. The chain combines TRBV25-1 with TRBJ1-6; D remains ambiguous. The TCR comes from a human donor with Susac syndrome. CDR3 DNA sequence: TGTGCCAGCAGTGATCCAGGCTCCTATAATTCACCCCTCCACTTT. Its protein product is CASSDPGSYNSPLHF.